The 25 T cell receptor beta chains reported below all come from one sample, sequenced in a study of neurological immune-mediated disorders. One entry per CDR3 protein results from TCRdb running MiXCR on the 5' RACE reads. The sample holds roughly 70,000 distinct CDR3 sequences; 4.8% are singletons and the top ten take roughly 2.4%. Sequenced material: PBMCs. Source of these receptors: a woman aged 70-85 years with multiple sclerosis.

The table lists this clonotype with many counts. The CDR3 reads CASSGPGQGENTEAFF. As DNA, the CDR3 is TGCGCCAGCAGTGGCCCCGGACAGGGGGAGAACACTGAAGCTTTCTTT. The rearrangement links TRBV10-1 to TRBJ1-1; TRBD1 matches 10 bases. From germline, CDR1 is WNHNN and CDR2 SYGVQD (reference sequence). The ends lost 4 bases at V and 1 base at J; junction bases unmatched: 6. The CDR3 has 16 amino acids.

This clonotype was seen at least ten times. The chain carries TRBV20-1 and TRBJ2-5; 8 bases map to TRBD1. With V trimmed by 0 bases and J by 5 bases, 5 bases remained unmatched. Germline V CDR1 and CDR2: DFQATT, SNEGSKA (reference sequence). The CDR3 runs 14 residues. CDR3 protein: CSARDDRGIETQYF. The CDR3 DNA is TGCAGTGCTAGAGATGACAGGGGTATTGAGACCCAGTACTTC.

This clonotype has at least ten counts. This chain links TRBV7-9 with TRBJ1-5; D remains unclear. Trimming removed 4 bases from V and 7 bases from J, with 11 bases in between. The V gene's germline CDR1 is SEHNR and CDR2 FQNEAQ (reference sequence). The CDR3 loop spans 13 amino acids. CDR3 nucleotide sequence: TGTGCCAGCAGCTCCGAGGGAGGCCAGCCCCAGCATTTT. Translation: CASSSEGGQPQHF. Combining the CDR3 with reference TRBV7-9 and TRBJ1-5 gives the whole variable domain DTGVSQNPRHKITKRGQNVTFRCDPISEHNRLYWYRQTLGQGPEFLTYFQNEAQLEKSRLLSDRFSAERPKGSFSTLEIQRTEQGDSAMYLCASSSEGGQPQHFGDGTRLSIL.

To note about this clonotype: Relative to the germline gene, one junction end is altered; a read error may explain this. J is TRBJ1-5 and V is TRBV18; D remains ambiguous. CDR3 length equals 17 residues. The V gene's germline CDR1 is KGHSH and CDR2 LQKENI. CDR3 in DNA: TGTACCAGCTCACCTCCTACGGGAGGAGTTTATAATCAGCCCCAGCATTTT. The encoded protein is CTSSPPTGGVYNQPQHF.

In this sample, this clonotype turned up many times. The V gene is TRBV7-9, the J gene TRBJ1-1; D may be TRBD1 (5 bases). This CDR3 is 15 amino acids long. V was shortened by 5 bases and J by 3 bases, with 16 bases between the two germline ends. From germline, CDR1 is SEHNR and CDR2 FQNEAQ (reference sequence). DNA for the CDR3: TGTGCCAGCAGCCGCGGGCAGCCGGGGGACACTGAAGCTTTCTTT. It specifies CASSRGQPGDTEAFF.

This chain uses TRBV29-1 with TRBJ1-1, with 8 bases identical to TRBD1. V was clipped by 5 bases and J by 3 bases; unmatched bases: 11. Germline loops: CDR1 SQVTM, CDR2 ANQGSEA. This CDR3 has 15 amino acids. The CDR3 nucleotides read TGCAGCGTTTTAACCAGGGGGCGGTGGGACACTGAAGCTTTCTTT. The encoded protein is CSVLTRGRWDTEAFF.

This clonotype showed up many times. The chain uses TRBV6-2 or TRBV6-3 and TRBJ2-7, with a possible D match to TRBD2 (6 bases). V was cut by 7 bases and J by 6 bases, with 10 bases left in between. Germline CDR1 MNHEY, CDR2 SVGEGT. This CDR3 comprises 11 residues. In DNA form, the CDR3 reads TGTGCCAGCACCAGCGGGTCCGAGCAGTACTTC. Its translation is CASTSGSEQYF.

This clonotype was counted ten times or more. V usage is TRBV20-1 and J usage is TRBJ1-2, with D perhaps matching TRBD1 (6 bases). V shed 0 bases and J shed 0 bases, with 11 bases lying between them. CDR1 and CDR2 from the germline V gene are DFQATT and SNEGSKA (reference sequence). This CDR3 region has 15 residues. The CDR3 DNA reads as TGCAGTGCTAGAGACAAGACAGGTCCTAACTATGGCTACACCTTC. The encoded protein is CSARDKTGPNYGYTF.

Relative to its sample, this clonotype is medium-sized. The chain has TRBV12-3 or TRBV12-4 and TRBJ2-2; D call uncertain. Between the trimmed V and J ends, which lost 6 bases and 7 bases, there was a span of 9 bases. The length of the CDR3 is 12 residues. CDR3 sequence reads: CASRLLVGELFF. The CDR3, as DNA: TGTGCCAGCAGATTATTAGTCGGGGAGCTGTTTTTT.

This clonotype was counted ten times or more. The CDR3 reads CASRGQGVITEAFF. The CDR3 DNA reads TGTGCCAGCAGGGGACAGGGGGTGATCACTGAAGCTTTCTTT. The chain is built from TRBV7-2 and TRBJ1-1; 11 nucleotides agree with TRBD1. CDR1 and CDR2 from the germline V gene are SGHTA and FQGNSA. The V segment lost 6 bases and the J segment 4 bases; nucleotides outside the gene matches: 4. This CDR3 has 14 amino acids.

Ten or more counts support this clonotype. V and J are TRBV7-2 and TRBJ2-3, with TRBD2 matching over 9 bases. CDR1 SGHTA and CDR2 FQGNSA come from the germline V gene. The CDR3 totals 14 residues. Trimming took 5 bases from V and 4 from J; bases not matched to a gene: 4. The DNA of the CDR3 is TGTGCCAGCAGCCGGACTAGCGCCCCAGATACGCAGTATTTT. Translated: CASSRTSAPDTQYF.

This clonotype came up a few times. The chain couples TRBV19 to TRBJ1-2; TRBD1 might be the D (6 bases). The length of the CDR3 is 16 residues. The V and J ends lost 3 bases and 4 bases respectively, with 18 bases between them. CDR1 and CDR2 from the germline V gene are LNHDA and SQIVND (reference sequence). DNA of the CDR3: TGTGCCAGTAGTATGACTACAGGGCGGAGGTTCTATGGCTACACCTTC. Protein: CASSMTTGRRFYGYTF.

This clonotype was seen many times. The chain has TRBV27 and TRBJ2-3; the D gene is possibly TRBD2 (6 bases). The CDR3 loop spans 14 amino acids. The V end lost 6 bases, the J end lost 3 bases, and 13 bases lay between the germline ends. CDR1 is MNHEY, CDR2 SMNVEV, per germline (reference sequence). The CDR3 sequence: CASRPLGGTDTQYF. The CDR3 DNA is TGTGCCAGCAGGCCCCTCGGGGGAACAGATACGCAGTATTTT.

In its sample, this clonotype was seen many times. The chain recombines TRBV28 with TRBJ2-2; D remains ambiguous. This CDR3 is 14 amino acids long. V was cut by 7 bases and J by 1 base, with 10 bases left in between. Germline V gives CDR1 MDHEN, CDR2 SYDVKM. This chain's CDR3 is CASISGGNTGELFF. The CDR3 region has the DNA TGTGCCAGCATAAGTGGTGGGAACACCGGGGAGCTGTTTTTT.

V and J are TRBV11-2 and TRBJ2-7; either TRBD1 or TRBD2 may supply D (5 bases each). The germline V gene encodes CDR1 SGHAT and CDR2 FQNNGV. Trimming took 3 bases from V and 4 from J, leaving 19 bases between them. The CDR3 is 16 amino acids. The CDR3 coding sequence is TGTGCCAGCAGCTTCTTCCGGGACCAAAGGGATTACGAGCAGTACTTC. This translates into CASSFFRDQRDYEQYF. Full variable domain (rest looked up from reference TRBV11-2 and TRBJ2-7): EAGVAQSPRYKIIEKRQSVAFWCNPISGHATLYWYQQILGQGPKLLIQFQNNGVVDDSQLPKDRFSAERLKGVDSTLKIQPAKLEDSAVYLCASSFFRDQRDYEQYFGPGTRLTVT.

This clonotype appeared many times. The V gene is TRBV7-2, the J gene TRBJ2-1, with TRBD1 identical over 9 bases. From germline, CDR1 is SGHTA and CDR2 FQGNSA. With V trimmed by 5 bases and J by 8 bases, 10 bases remained unmatched. This CDR3 is built from 15 residues. CDR3 DNA sequence: TGTGCCAGCAGCGCAGATCCGGGACAGGGCTATGAGCAGTTCTTC. Residues: CASSADPGQGYEQFF.

This clonotype was observed many times. The junction departs from the called germline gene at one end, perhaps through a read error. The chain recombines TRBV7-2 with TRBJ2-5, with a possible D match to TRBD1 (6 bases). This CDR3 is 13 amino acids long. Germline loops: CDR1 SGHTA, CDR2 FQGNSA. The CDR3 reads CASSLGGQETQYF. The CDR3 DNA reads TGTGCCAGCAGTTTAGGGGGCCAAGAGACCCAGTACTTC.

This clonotype was detected many times. The chain is built from TRBV7-2 and TRBJ2-1; 12 bases are shared with TRBD2. The CDR3 is 18 amino acids. V dropped 1 base and J dropped 3; count of bases not matched to a gene: 7. Germline V gives CDR1 SGHTA, CDR2 FQGNSA. CDR3 protein: CASSLVGSSGRDYNEQFF. CDR3 DNA sequence: TGTGCCAGCAGCTTAGTCGGTTCTAGCGGGAGGGACTACAATGAGCAGTTCTTC.

This clonotype was detected many times. The chain couples TRBV7-8 to TRBJ1-2; the match to TRBD1 covers 7 bases. The CDR3 spans 13 residues. V dropped 7 bases and J dropped 3; count of bases not matched to a gene: 5. Germline CDR1 reads SGHVS; CDR2 reads FQNEAQ. The DNA for the CDR3 is TGTGCCAGCAAGGGCAGGGGGTACTATGGCTACACCTTC. This translates into CASKGRGYYGYTF.

This clonotype was picked up many times. The rearrangement uses TRBV3-1 and TRBJ2-5; weak D call: TRBD2 (6 bases). V was shortened by 0 bases and J by 0 bases, with 11 bases between the two germline ends. The CDR3 sequence is 16 residues long. Germline CDR1 and CDR2: LGHDT and YNNKEL (reference sequence). The CDR3 DNA is TGTGCCAGCAGCCAAGAGTCAGCGGGCTACCAAGAGACCCAGTACTTC. Amino acid sequence: CASSQESAGYQETQYF.

This clonotype was detected ten times or more. The chain combines TRBV15 with TRBJ2-1, with TRBD1 matching over 11 bases. Germline V CDR1 and CDR2: LNHNV, YYDKDF (reference sequence). The CDR3 runs to 15 residues. Trimming cost V 10 bases and J 9 bases; bases outside gene matches: 14. The CDR3 DNA reads as TGTGCCAGTCGGGACAGGGGGTTACTACAGGGTGAGCAGTTCTTC. It translates to CASRDRGLLQGEQFF.

This clonotype was counted only a few times. At one end, the junction sequence differs from germline, possibly due to a read error. The CDR3 sequence: CDSSKGPGELFF. For the CDR3, the DNA is TGTGACAGCAGCAAAGGACCCGGGGAGCTGTTTTTT. The chain is built from TRBV3-1 and TRBJ2-2; D not certain. CDR3 length: 12 amino acids. In germline, CDR1 is LGHDT, CDR2 YNNKEL (reference sequence).

This clonotype came up many times. V gene TRBV12-3 or TRBV12-4 combines with J gene TRBJ1-5; TRBD1 matches at 7 bases. The CDR3 loop spans 15 amino acids. Trimming removed 0 bases from V and 6 bases from J; junction bases left unmatched: 5. This chain's CDR3 is CASSLATGVVQPQHF. The CDR3 nucleotides are TGTGCCAGCAGTTTAGCTACAGGGGTGGTTCAGCCCCAGCATTTT.

On this clonotype itself: A read error may be the cause here, since a much bigger clone is one base away. This CDR3 fails to terminate in the conserved phenylalanine or tryptophan, so it likely reflects a read error. This chain joins TRBV7-8 and TRBJ2-3; 8 bases agree with TRBD1. Trimming took 5 bases from V and 3 from J; bases not matched to a gene: 13. Germline V gene lookup returns CDR1 SGHVS and CDR2 FQNEAQ. CDR3 size: 17 residues. CDR3 sequence reads: CASSHGQGTGRTDTQYL. The CDR3 coding sequence is TGTGCCAGCAGCCACGGACAGGGCACGGGCCGAACAGATACGCAGTATCTT.

This clonotype was detected many times. This chain joins TRBV9 and TRBJ2-1; no definite D call. The V gene's germline CDR1 is SGDLS and CDR2 YYNGEE. This CDR3 spans 11 amino acids. Trimming left V 6 bases short and J 5 bases short, with 6 bases between. The CDR3 DNA sequence: TGTGCCAGCAAGAACGACAATGAGCAGTTCTTC. This gives the protein CASKNDNEQFF.